The 5 T cell receptor beta chains presented below share a single source sample, sequenced in a study of blood T cell repertoires in COVID-19. Clones were read by immunoSEQ multiplex PCR, and TCRdb kept only the in-frame ones, dropping some. The sample comprises around 250,000 clones, around 86% of which are singletons, and less than 8.5% rests with the top ten. The sample taken for sequencing was peripheral blood. Every receptor here comes from a woman aged 70-85 years with active or convalescent COVID-19.

This clone was counted once. V and J are TRBV24-1 and TRBJ2-1; 7 bases fit TRBD2. V dropped 5 bases and J dropped 3; count of bases not matched to a gene: 3. Germline CDR1 is KGHDR and CDR2 is SFDVKD. The CDR3 has 14 amino acids. CDR3 amino acids: CATSGGGLYNEQFF. As DNA, the CDR3 is TGTGCCACCAGTGGCGGGGGTCTCTACAATGAGCAGTTCTTC.

This chain links TRBV7-2 with TRBJ1-6, with a weak D call TRBD1 (5 bases). Germline V gene sequence: CDR1 SGHTA, CDR2 FQGNSA. V gave up 1 base and J gave up 7 bases, with 11 bases separating them. The CDR3 runs to 15 residues. The CDR3 reads CASSLETGRNSPLHF. In DNA form, the CDR3 reads TGTGCCAGCAGCTTAGAAACAGGTAGAAATTCACCCCTCCACTTT. Full variable domain (remainder filled in from reference TRBV7-2 and TRBJ1-6): GAGVSQSPSNKVTEKGKDVELRCDPISGHTALYWYRQSLGQGLEFLIYFQGNSAPDKSGLPSDRFSAERTGGSVSTLTIQRTQQEDSAVYLCASSLETGRNSPLHFGNGTRLTVT.

This clone came up once. The chain carries TRBV5-1 and TRBJ1-1, with 10 nucleotides matching TRBD1. Germline V gene sequence: CDR1 SGHRS, CDR2 YFSETQ. Trimming removed 3 bases from V and 11 bases from J; junction bases left unmatched: 10. This CDR3 is built from 14 residues. The CDR3 region is CASSSTMSTGGAFF. In DNA form, the CDR3 reads TGCGCCAGCAGCTCTACGATGTCGACAGGGGGCGCTTTCTTT.

The gene calls are TRBV5-1 and TRBJ1-1, with 9 bases that match TRBD1. The germline CDR1 and CDR2 sequences are SGHRS and YFSETQ. The CDR3 runs to 15 residues. Trimming cost V 4 bases and J 4 bases; bases outside gene matches: 8. CDR3 sequence reads: CASSTQQGASTEAFF. In DNA, the CDR3 is TGCGCCAGCAGCACCCAACAGGGGGCGAGCACTGAAGCTTTCTTT.

The gene calls are TRBV5-8 and TRBJ1-3; no clear D. Per the germline V gene, CDR1 is SGHTS and CDR2 is YDEGEE. The CDR3 length is 13 residues. The V gene lost 1 base and the J gene lost 3 bases, with 5 bases spanning the gap. CDR3 loop: CASSLRSGNTIYF. The CDR3 region has the DNA TGTGCCAGCAGCTTGAGGAGTGGAAACACCATATATTTT.